This is a list of T cell receptor beta chains from one sample in a study of PD-L1 blockade in urothelial cancer. Produced via immunoSEQ multiplex PCR; TCRdb's table is partial and in-frame only. The sample yields tens of thousands of clones, roughly 85% seen once. Sequences were derived from PBMCs, sampled around atezolizumab (anti-PD-L1) treatment. Every receptor here comes from an older man with urothelial cancer. Both conserved end residues are part of each CDR3. A D gene is named only where the DNA matches it firmly. Clone size is stated in some rows and not others, as once, few, many or a class when expanded.

>NA|TRBV6-4|TRBJ2-2|NA
TGTGCCAGCACCCCCTCGGCGAACACCGGGGAGCTGTTTTTT
CASTPSANTGELFF
>NA|TRBV9|TRBJ2-1|TRBD2
TGTGCCAGCAGCCCAATTACCGGGACTAGCGGGCAGTTCTTC
CASSPITGTSGQFF
>NA|TRBV19|TRBJ1-2|NA
TGTGCCAGTGCACAGATTAAGAGCTATGGCTACACCTTC
CASAQIKSYGYTF
>NA|TRBV7-9|TRBJ2-3|NA
TGTGCCAGCAGCTTATCTGGCGGGGACACAGATACGCAGTATTTT
CASSLSGGDTDTQYF
>NA|TRBV15|TRBJ2-7|NA
TGTGCCACCAGCTCCGAGGGCAGCAGCTTAGAGCAGTACTTC
CATSSEGSSLEQYF
>once|TRBV30|TRBJ2-5|NA
TGTGCCTGCTCGACAGCCGGCGAGACCCAGTACTTC
CACSTAGETQYF
>NA|TRBV19|TRBJ2-1|NA
TGTGCCAGTAATACAGCGGGCAATGAGCAGTTCTTC
CASNTAGNEQFF
>few|TRBV10-1|TRBJ1-5|NA
TGCGCCAGCAGTGAGGACAGATATCAGCCCCAGCATTTT
CASSEDRYQPQHF
>NA|TRBV6-4|TRBJ2-3|TRBD2
TGTGCCAGCAGAGGGACTAGCGGGATTCCCACAGATACGCAGTATTTT
CASRGTSGIPTDTQYF
>NA|TRBV7-8|TRBJ1-1|NA
TGTGCCAGCAGCCTGGGACAGAACACTGAAGCTTTCTTT
CASSLGQNTEAFF
>NA|TRBV7-2|TRBJ2-7|TRBD1
TGTGCCAGCAGCCCACCGGGCAGGGGGCGCCTGCCGGGGCAGTACTTC
CASSPPGRGRLPGQYF
>NA|TRBV7-2|TRBJ2-1|TRBD2
TGTGCCAGCAGCTTAGTGTGGACTAGCGGGAACAATGAGCAGTTCTTC
CASSLVWTSGNNEQFF
>NA|TRBV28|TRBJ1-1|TRBD1
TGTGCCAGCAGTGATCCGGGACAGTGGGGCACTGAAGCTTTCTTT
CASSDPGQWGTEAFF
>NA|TRBV7-2|TRBJ2-7|NA
TGTGCCAGCAGCTTATATGGCGGGATGTCCAACTACGAGCAGTACTTC
CASSLYGGMSNYEQYF
>NA|TRBV27|TRBJ1-4|TRBD1
TGTGCCACCGGACAGGGGGCTAGTGAAAAACTGTTTTTT
CATGQGASEKLFF
>NA|TRBV6-4|TRBJ2-1|TRBD1
TGTGCCAGCAGTGACCCGACAGGGGGCAGGCCGGCTGAGCAGTTCTTC
CASSDPTGGRPAEQFF
>few|TRBV19|TRBJ2-2|NA
TGTGCCAGTAGTAGAAACTCGAACACCGGGGAGCTGTTTTTT
CASSRNSNTGELFF
>NA|TRBV5-4|TRBJ2-1|TRBD2
TGTGCCAGCAGCCCAAGGGGGTCGGCGGGAGGGTCCTACAATGAGCAGTTCTTC
CASSPRGSAGGSYNEQFF
>once|TRBV27|TRBJ1-1|NA
TGTGCCAGCATTAGTACGGGGATGAACACTGAAGCTTTCTTT
CASISTGMNTEAFF
>NA|TRBV18|TRBJ1-5|TRBD1
TGTGCCAGCTCACCTCGGACAGGTCGGGGACAGCCCCAGCATTTT
CASSPRTGRGQPQHF
>NA|TRBV4-1|TRBJ1-5|NA
TGCGCCAGCAGCCAAGATTTGCTGAATTTGCGGCCCCAGCATTTT
CASSQDLLNLRPQHF
>NA|TRBV5-1|TRBJ2-6|NA
TGCGCCAGCAGCTTGGATTTCGTCTCTGGGGCCAACGTCCTGACTTTC
CASSLDFVSGANVLTF
>NA|TRBV5-4|TRBJ1-2|TRBD1
TGTGCCAGCAGCCGGGGACAGGCCAGGGCTAACTATGGCTACACCTTC
CASSRGQARANYGYTF
>NA|TRBV9|TRBJ2-3|TRBD2
TGTGCCAGCAGCCCCCGGACTAGCGGGGGGGCGGATACGCAGTATTTT
CASSPRTSGGADTQYF
>NA|TRBV2|TRBJ1-5|TRBD1
TGTGCCAGCAGCGAGGGGACAGCGAGTGGTGATCAGCCCCAGCATTTT
CASSEGTASGDQPQHF
>NA|TRBV29-1|TRBJ2-7|NA
TGCAGCGTTGAAAGCGAGCGGGCGTACTTAAGCTCCTACGAGCAGTACTTC
CSVESERAYLSSYEQYF
>NA|TRBV28|TRBJ1-1|NA
TGTGCCAGCATCCAGGCAAACACTGAAGCTTTCTTT
CASIQANTEAFF
>NA|TRBV6-1|TRBJ2-1|TRBD2
TGTGCCAGCACTAGCGGGGCATCCTACAATGAGCAGTTCTTC
CASTSGASYNEQFF